This T cell receptor beta chain was found in a study of blood T cells in healthy people across ages. Study background: There was about one barcoded beta molecule captured by template switching per two T cells.

This clonotype was picked up a small number of times. A second PCR, run for roughly 7 to 12 cycles, used a sample-barcoded 5' primer plus a J-beta primer mix. All samples yielded 3 million or more CDR3-containing paired-end reads. Each CDR3 protein gets one entry after TCRdb re-called the 5' RACE reads with MiXCR. The sample contains 1 million or so distinct CDR3 sequences, 20% to 25% of which appear only once. This CDR3 region has 13 residues. CDR1 SGHTA and CDR2 FQGTGA come from the germline V gene. V was trimmed by 2 bases and J by 8 bases, leaving 10 bases between them. These records were also assigned to another study, of T cells of mothers and their children. That paper adds: RNA was extracted, and all of it went into cDNA synthesis at roughly 1.5 ug per 15 ul. Over 9 million reads per mother and about 3 million per child were obtained.

The sequence derives from a girl between 2 and 10 years old in good health. Sample: blood. The chain combines TRBV7-3 with TRBJ2-1; D is undetermined. Here the CDR3 reads CASSLVIGYEQFF. The CDR3 coding sequence is TGTGCCAGCAGCTTAGTGATCGGGTATGAGCAGTTCTTC. The full variable domain, its missing parts supplied by reference TRBV7-3 and TRBJ2-1, is GAGVSQTPSNKVTEKGKYVELRCDPISGHTALYWYRQSLGQGPEFLIYFQGTGAADDSGLPNDRFFAVRPEGSVSTLKIQRTERGDSAVYLCASSLVIGYEQFFGPGTRLTVL.